This TCR beta chain comes out of a study of cytomegalovirus exposure and HLA in healthy donors. Whole-study findings and limits: Reportedly, HLA-A and HLA-B alleles of most subjects were accurately predicted from TCR beta. A few V segments could not be told apart, such as TRBV6-2 and TRBV6-3, and were left out. Reportedly, diagnosis of cytomegalovirus status by the classifier showed high specificity and sensitivity.

As regards this clone: The antigen is unknown.

Germline V gives CDR1 SGHVS, CDR2 FQNEAQ. Trimming at V came to 0 bases and at J to 2 bases, leaving 0 bases not matched to a gene. The CDR3 contains 14 residues. The PCR used 60 Vbeta and 13 Jbeta primers. Profiled with immunoSEQ multiplex PCR; TCRdb holds only in-frame clones, not every one. The data show under 120,000 clones, approximately 80% seen once. The rearrangement joins TRBV7-8 to TRBJ2-5; 7 bases fit TRBD2. The sequence derives from a female donor in good health and CMV-seropositive. The sample was PBMCs. CDR3 region: CASSLAGGQETQYF. The DNA for the CDR3 is TGTGCCAGCAGCTTAGCGGGGGGGCAAGAGACCCAGTACTTC. Drawing the rest from reference TRBV7-8 and TRBJ2-5, the complete variable domain is GAGVSQSPRYKVAKRGQDVALRCDPISGHVSLFWYQQALGQGPEFLTYFQNEAQLDKSGLPSDRFFAERPEGSVSTLKIQRTQQEDSAVYLCASSLAGGQETQYFGPGTRLLVL.